This TCR beta chain came from a study of shared clonotypes between healthy human individuals. CD45RO-negative, CCR7-positively selected cells formed the naive CD8 fraction, excluding terminally differentiated effector memory CD45RA+ cells. CDR1 SGHRS and CDR2 YFSETQ come from the germline V gene. The V segment lost 4 bases and the J segment 11 bases; nucleotides outside the gene matches: 8. The CDR3 length is 12 residues. Study results and caveats: Generation probabilities were higher for clonotypes shared across all four sorted-subset donors than for unshared ones.

As for this clone: Its antigen is unknown.

Assay used: immunoSEQ multiplex PCR; TCRdb lists only in-frame clones, some missing. The sample holds around 2.1 million clones, 90% to 95% seen once. Sequences were obtained from naive CD8+ T cells from PBMCs. The clonotype originates from a man aged 18 to 29 in good health. Some clones in this sample may be carry-over from other donors' samples. The V gene is TRBV5-1, the J gene TRBJ1-1; 7 bases match TRBD1. Written as DNA, the CDR3 is TGCGCCAGCAGCCCGACAGGGTCTCGGGCTTTCTTT. Amino acids: CASSPTGSRAFF.